The rows below give T cell receptor beta chains drawn from one sample of a study of T cells in Graves' hyperthyroidism and ophthalmopathy. Using its own MiXCR run on the multiplex PCR reads, TCRdb lists one record per CDR3 protein. The repertoire holds under 400,000 distinct CDR3 sequences, with roughly 18% as singletons. Sequencing was done on a sample of blood. The origin of the receptors is a woman aged 35 to 49 with Graves' ophthalmopathy. The CDR3 runs from the conserved cysteine through the conserved F or W. A D gene is named only where the DNA matches it firmly. A clone size is listed for some rows: how often the clone was seen (once, few, many), or a class if it is expanded.

D	J	size	V	DNA	CDR3
TRBD2	TRBJ2-7	NA	TRBV6-2/TRBV6-3	TGTGCCAGCCAGGGACTAGGTTTGACCTACGAGCAGTACTTC	CASQGLGLTYEQYF
NA	TRBJ2-2	many	TRBV11-3	TGTGCCAGCAGCTTAGATCTGGGGAACACCGGGGAGCTGTTTTTT	CASSLDLGNTGELFF
TRBD1	TRBJ1-2	few	TRBV20-1	TGCAGTGCTTTACACTATACTACTCAGGGGGACTATGGCTACACCTTC	CSALHYTTQGDYGYTF
NA	TRBJ1-2	few	TRBV3-1	TGTGCCAGCAGCCCCACGGCAGGGGCAGGGTATGGCTACACCTTC	CASSPTAGAGYGYTF
NA	TRBJ1-2	NA	TRBV5-1	TGCGCCAGCAGCTTGGCCGGGGACACCTATGGCTACATCTTC	CASSLAGDTYGYIF
NA	TRBJ1-5	NA	TRBV20-1	TGCAGTGCTAGAGATAGGCAAGGATGGTCGTCCCAGCATTTT	CSARDRQGWSSQHF
NA	TRBJ2-7	medium-sized	TRBV7-9	TGTGCCAGCAGCACAACAAGTATCTCCTACGAGCAGTACTTC	CASSTTSISYEQYF
TRBD1	TRBJ2-7	many	TRBV14	TGTGCCAGCAGCCAACCCGGGACAGGGTTCCACGAGCAGTACTTC	CASSQPGTGFHEQYF
NA	TRBJ1-1	NA	TRBV28	TGTGCCAGCAGAGAAATAGGGAGAGGGGAAGCTTTCTTT	CASREIGRGEAFF
NA	TRBJ2-5	NA	TRBV20-1	TGCAGTGCTAGAGATGGGGTTCGAGAGACCCAGTACTTC	CSARDGVRETQYF
TRBD1	TRBJ2-7	NA	TRBV6-1	TGTGCCAGCAGGGCAAACGACAGGGTTGGCTACGAGCAGTACTTC	CASRANDRVGYEQYF
NA	TRBJ2-2	many	TRBV19	TGTGCCAGTAGCTTTCTTCAGGGGACCGGGGAGCTGTTTTTT	CASSFLQGTGELFF
TRBD2	TRBJ2-7	few	TRBV5-1	TGCGCCAGCAGCTTGGTTGGGGGGGTTTACGAGCAGTACTTC	CASSLVGGVYEQYF
TRBD2	TRBJ2-7	many	TRBV12-3/TRBV12-4	TGTGCCAGCAGTTCAAGGACTAGCGGGAGGTACGAGCAGTACTTC	CASSSRTSGRYEQYF
NA	TRBJ1-3	NA	TRBV19	TGTGCCAGTAATAGCCCCGGGAGCTCTGGAAACACCATATATTTT	CASNSPGSSGNTIYF
NA	TRBJ2-7	NA	TRBV6-1	TGTGCCAGCAGGGGGGTGTGGGAGCAGTACTTC	CASRGVWEQYF
NA	TRBJ1-6	many	TRBV12-3/TRBV12-4	TGTGCCAGCAGCCTCTCGCACAACGCACCCCTCCACTTT	CASSLSHNAPLHF
TRBD1	TRBJ1-3	few	TRBV11-2	TGTGCCAGCGGCTTACACCGGGACAGCTATACTGGAAACACCATATATTTT	CASGLHRDSYTGNTIYF
NA	TRBJ2-2	many	TRBV3-1	TGTGCCAGCAGCCCGCGACGGAGAACGAACACCGGGGAGCTGTTTTTT	CASSPRRRTNTGELFF
NA	TRBJ2-6	many	TRBV3-1	TGTGCCAGCAGCCAAGACAAAGGGGTCGGGGCCAACGTCCTGACTTTC	CASSQDKGVGANVLTF
TRBD2	TRBJ2-7	many	TRBV7-8	TGTGCCAGCAGTTGGGACTTCAGCGGGGACGAGCAGTACTTC	CASSWDFSGDEQYF
NA	TRBJ1-1	many	TRBV28	TGTGCCAGCAGTTTATTCGTAGGAGGGAACACTGAAGCTTTCTTT	CASSLFVGGNTEAFF
TRBD1	TRBJ1-5	few	TRBV12-3/TRBV12-4	TGTGCCATCATTAACCCTCGGACAGGGCTCAATCAGCCCCAGCATTTT	CAIINPRTGLNQPQHF
NA	TRBJ2-7	many	TRBV11-2	TGTGCCAGCAGCCCGAAGGCTCTAGGGAGAGAGGTCCCCTACGAGCAGTACTTC	CASSPKALGREVPYEQYF
NA	TRBJ2-7	NA	TRBV20-1	TGCAGTGCTAGTCGGGAGCAGGACGAGCAGTACTTC	CSASREQDEQYF
NA	TRBJ2-2	once	TRBV11-1	TGTGCCAGCAGCTCAGATTTCCGGGACTCTGGCACCGGGGAGCTGTTTTTT	CASSSDFRDSGTGELFF
NA	TRBJ2-2	NA	TRBV5-1	TGCGCCAGCAGCTTGGGAGGACGATCCCACACCGGGGAGCTGTTTTTT	CASSLGGRSHTGELFF
NA	TRBJ2-7	NA	TRBV5-6	TGTGCCAGCAGCCGGGACTGGGAGGTCCACGAGCAGTACTTC	CASSRDWEVHEQYF
NA	TRBJ1-2	few	TRBV12-3/TRBV12-4	TGTGCCAGCAGTGGAGGGACGGTTTATGGCTACACCTTC	CASSGGTVYGYTF
TRBD1	TRBJ2-2	many	TRBV20-1	TGCAGTGCTAGAAACAGGGGTAGGGGGACCGGGGAGCTGTTTTTT	CSARNRGRGTGELFF
TRBD1	TRBJ2-5	NA	TRBV28	TGTGCCAGCAGCGCGACAGGGAGAAAGACCCAGTACTTC	CASSATGRKTQYF
NA	TRBJ2-5	many	TRBV7-7	TGTGCTAGCAGCTTAGCAGCCCCAGAGACCCAGTACTTC	CASSLAAPETQYF
TRBD2	TRBJ2-1	few	TRBV13	TGTGCCAGCAGCCACCCTCGGGGGGGGCGGATTGAGCAGTTCTTC	CASSHPRGGRIEQFF
NA	TRBJ1-1	many	TRBV20-1	TGCAGTGCTAATTCAGGAGTGAAGTGGGTTGAAGCTTTCTTT	CSANSGVKWVEAFF
TRBD2	TRBJ2-7	NA	TRBV6-1	TGTGCCAGCGCCTCTGGACTAGAGTCCTACGAGCAGTACTTC	CASASGLESYEQYF
NA	TRBJ2-7	NA	TRBV5-1	TGCGCCAGCAGCTTGGAGGGCCCTGCCTACGAGCAGTACTTC	CASSLEGPAYEQYF
NA	TRBJ2-3	many	TRBV9	TGTGCCAGCAGCTCCTTGGACTACAGCACAGATACGCAGTATTTT	CASSSLDYSTDTQYF
TRBD1	TRBJ2-7	many	TRBV6-1	TGTGCCAGCAGACCCTCGGGACAGGGAGGAGAGCAGTACTTC	CASRPSGQGGEQYF
TRBD2	TRBJ2-5	many	TRBV6-5	TGTGCCAGCAGATGGGGGACTATACAAGAGACCCAGTACTTC	CASRWGTIQETQYF
NA	TRBJ1-1	many	TRBV6-1	TGTGCCAGCAGCCAAGACATAACTGAAGCTTTCTTT	CASSQDITEAFF
TRBD2	TRBJ2-5	many	TRBV5-1	TGCGCCAGCAGCTTGGCCGGGAGGGCTTTCGAGACCCAGTACTTC	CASSLAGRAFETQYF
TRBD1	TRBJ2-6	NA	TRBV28	TGTGCCAGCAGTTTAAGTGACAGGGCAAGGGGGGCCAACGTCCTGACTTTC	CASSLSDRARGANVLTF
TRBD1	TRBJ2-7	many	TRBV20-1	TGCAGTGCTCGACGGGACAGAGCCTACGAGCAGTACTTC	CSARRDRAYEQYF
NA	TRBJ1-1	few	TRBV19	TGTGCCAGTAGCTTCAGGGGTGGTCGCACTGAAGCTTTCTTT	CASSFRGGRTEAFF
NA	TRBJ1-1	many	TRBV7-2	TGTGCCAGCAGCTTACAGGACTACACTGAAGCTTTCTTT	CASSLQDYTEAFF
NA	TRBJ1-2	many	TRBV30	TGTGCCTGGTTTCGGGGGTTTACCGGGCCGAGCAACTATGGCTACACCTTC	CAWFRGFTGPSNYGYTF
NA	TRBJ1-5	many	TRBV6-2/TRBV6-3	TGTGCCAGCAGTTATCCAAACCCCTTGGTCTTT	CASSYPNPLVF
NA	TRBJ2-5	NA	TRBV28	TGTGCCAGCAGCTTTCCTAGGGGTCCAGAGACCCAGTACTTC	CASSFPRGPETQYF
TRBD2	TRBJ2-5	many	TRBV7-8	TGTGCCAGCAGCTCCGGACTAGCGGGAGGTGTGACCCAGTACTTC	CASSSGLAGGVTQYF
NA	TRBJ2-7	NA	TRBV6-2/TRBV6-3	TGTGCCAGCAGCCGGACACAGGGTCCCTACGAGCAGTACTTC	CASSRTQGPYEQYF
NA	TRBJ2-5	NA	TRBV27	TGTGCCAGCAGCCCTGGTTCGCAATGGGGGACCCAGTACTTC	CASSPGSQWGTQYF
TRBD1	TRBJ2-7	many	TRBV28	TGTGCCAGCAGTCTCCGACCGGGACAGGGGTCCTACGAGCAGTACTTC	CASSLRPGQGSYEQYF
NA	TRBJ2-7	NA	TRBV30	TGTGCCTGGGGTCGATTAGGGGGCTACGAGCAGTACTTC	CAWGRLGGYEQYF
NA	TRBJ2-7	many	TRBV6-5	TGTGCCAGCAGTTATACACGACAGAACTACGAGCAGTACTTC	CASSYTRQNYEQYF
NA	TRBJ1-1	many	TRBV6-5	TGTGCCAGCGTTACGAGGCGGGGGCGCGAGAACACTGAAGCTTTCTTT	CASVTRRGRENTEAFF
NA	TRBJ1-1	many	TRBV28	TGTGCCAGCAGGGGGGCGGACAGTATGAACACTGAAGCTTTCTTT	CASRGADSMNTEAFF
NA	TRBJ1-5	many	TRBV27	TGTGCCAGCAGCCAACAGGGTACGTATCAGCCCCAGCATTTT	CASSQQGTYQPQHF
TRBD2	TRBJ2-7	many	TRBV12-3/TRBV12-4	TGTGCCAGCAGAAATAGCGGGCCCTACGAGCAGTACTTC	CASRNSGPYEQYF
TRBD1	TRBJ1-2	NA	TRBV7-3	TGTGCCAGCAGCGTATCCGGGACAGGGACTCTTAACTATGGCTACACCTTC	CASSVSGTGTLNYGYTF
TRBD1	TRBJ1-1	NA	TRBV12-3/TRBV12-4	TGTGCCAGCAGTTTAGCCCGGGACAGGGGGACGGACACTGAAGCTTTCTTT	CASSLARDRGTDTEAFF